This is a list of T cell receptor beta chains from one sample in a study of blood T cell repertoires in COVID-19. Profiling relied on immunoSEQ multiplex PCR, and the TCRdb table lists in-frame clones only, not all of them. The table includes around 300,000 clones, about 89% detected once. Sequences were obtained from peripheral blood. Receptors were obtained from a man aged 45 to 65 with acute or convalescent COVID-19. Each CDR3 is given with its conserved first and last residue. A D gene is named only where the DNA matches it firmly. Clone size is not always given. Where it is, it says once, few, many or a class for expanded clones.

size: once
V: TRBV27
J: TRBJ2-7
D: TRBD2
CDR3: CASRTPGLVPYEQYF
DNA: TGTGCCAGCAGGACCCCGGGACTAGTTCCCTACGAGCAGTACTTC

size: -
V: TRBV5-1
J: TRBJ2-3
D: -
CDR3: CASSLGGPGSDTQYF
DNA: TGCGCCAGCAGCTTGGGGGGGCCCGGGTCAGATACGCAGTATTTT

size: once
V: TRBV25-1
J: TRBJ2-4
D: TRBD1
CDR3: CASSGLTGVQNIQYF
DNA: TGTGCCAGCAGTGGACTGACAGGGGTCCAAAACATTCAGTACTTC

size: -
V: TRBV7-3
J: TRBJ2-2
D: -
CDR3: CASSPVGAENTGELFF
DNA: TGTGCCAGCAGCCCGGTGGGGGCAGAGAACACCGGGGAGCTGTTTTTT

size: -
V: TRBV10-3
J: TRBJ2-5
D: TRBD2
CDR3: CAISGLAKETQYF
DNA: TGTGCCATCAGTGGACTAGCGAAAGAGACCCAGTACTTC

size: -
V: TRBV7-3
J: TRBJ2-3
D: TRBD2
CDR3: CASSERGTSLDTQYF
DNA: TGTGCCAGCAGCGAACGCGGGACTAGCTTAGATACGCAGTATTTT

size: -
V: TRBV27
J: TRBJ2-7
D: TRBD1
CDR3: CASSLGAGGWEQYF
DNA: TGTGCCAGCAGTTTAGGGGCAGGGGGCTGGGAGCAGTACTTC

size: -
V: TRBV4-2
J: TRBJ1-6
D: -
CDR3: CASSQDTAAGSPLHF
DNA: TGTGCCAGCAGCCAAGATACGGCCGCGGGCTCACCCCTCCACTTT

size: -
V: TRBV27
J: TRBJ1-5
D: -
CDR3: CATSKTHSNQPQHF
DNA: TGTGCCACCTCCAAGACACATAGCAATCAGCCCCAGCATTTT

size: once
V: TRBV30
J: TRBJ1-5
D: TRBD1
CDR3: CAWSLRGGRTRPQHF
DNA: TGTGCCTGGAGTCTCCGAGGGGGCAGGACCCGGCCCCAGCATTTT

size: -
V: TRBV5-5
J: TRBJ2-7
D: -
CDR3: CASSSLQRSYEQYF
DNA: TGTGCCAGCAGCTCCCTTCAGCGGTCCTACGAGCAGTACTTC

size: once
V: TRBV15
J: TRBJ1-2
D: -
CDR3: CATSRDKTAYGYTF
DNA: TGTGCCACCAGCAGAGATAAAACAGCCTATGGCTACACCTTC

size: -
V: TRBV9
J: TRBJ1-2
D: -
CDR3: CASSVDALGRFHYGYTF
DNA: TGTGCCAGCAGCGTAGACGCGCTGGGCAGATTCCACTATGGCTACACCTTC

size: -
V: TRBV7-3
J: TRBJ2-5
D: -
CDR3: CASSLSAQPGETQYF
DNA: TGTGCCAGCAGCTTAAGTGCCCAACCGGGGGAGACCCAGTACTTC

size: -
V: TRBV19
J: TRBJ2-1
D: TRBD1
CDR3: CASSTRQGAVYNEQFF
DNA: TGTGCCAGTAGTACCAGACAGGGGGCGGTTTACAATGAGCAGTTCTTC

size: -
V: TRBV15
J: TRBJ2-6
D: -
CDR3: CATSRQPQGSGANVLTF
DNA: TGTGCCACCAGCAGGCAACCCCAGGGTTCTGGGGCCAACGTCCTGACTTTC

size: once
V: TRBV9
J: TRBJ2-3
D: -
CDR3: CASSVAQLEEDTQYF
DNA: TGTGCCAGCAGCGTAGCCCAACTAGAAGAAGATACGCAGTATTTT

size: few
V: TRBV4-2
J: TRBJ1-1
D: TRBD1
CDR3: CASSQNPGQADTEAFF
DNA: TGTGCCAGCAGTCAAAACCCGGGACAGGCGGACACTGAAGCTTTCTTT

size: -
V: TRBV18
J: TRBJ2-3
D: -
CDR3: CASSPPDNRDTQYF
DNA: TGTGCCAGCTCACCACCAGATAACAGAGATACGCAGTATTTT

size: -
V: TRBV2
J: TRBJ2-5
D: -
CDR3: CASSDRSRQETQYF
DNA: TGTGCCAGCAGTGATCGGTCCAGGCAAGAGACCCAGTACTTC

size: -
V: TRBV3-1/TRBV3-2
J: TRBJ1-1
D: -
CDR3: CASSTPGTEAFF
DNA: TGTGCCAGCAGCACACCTGGTACGGAGGCTTTCTTT

size: -
V: TRBV27
J: TRBJ1-2
D: TRBD1
CDR3: CASSRDGTVNYGYTF
DNA: TGTGCCAGCAGTAGGGATGGGACAGTTAACTATGGCTACACCTTC

size: -
V: TRBV10-3
J: TRBJ2-2
D: -
CDR3: CAISESGANTGELFF
DNA: TGTGCCATCAGTGAGTCGGGCGCGAACACCGGGGAGCTGTTTTTT

size: -
V: TRBV21-1
J: TRBJ1-6
D: -
CDR3: CASSLQGAGSPLHF
DNA: TGTGCCAGCAGCCTCCAGGGGGCTGGATCACCCCTCCACTTT

size: -
V: TRBV7-8
J: TRBJ1-5
D: TRBD1
CDR3: CASSPRTGIEPQHF
DNA: TGTGCCAGCAGCCCCAGGACAGGGATTGAGCCCCAGCATTTT

size: -
V: TRBV12-5
J: TRBJ2-7
D: TRBD2
CDR3: CASGPGGALGYEQYF
DNA: TGTGCTAGTGGCCCGGGGGGGGCCCTGGGGTACGAGCAGTACTTC

size: -
V: TRBV6-1
J: TRBJ1-1
D: -
CDR3: CASSEGSSGVFTEAFF
DNA: TGTGCCAGCAGTGAAGGTTCCAGCGGTGTGTTCACTGAAGCTTTCTTT

size: -
V: TRBV12-3/TRBV12-4
J: TRBJ1-1
D: -
CDR3: CASSLTTVEAFF
DNA: TGTGCCAGCAGTCTAACGACAGTTGAAGCTTTCTTT

size: -
V: TRBV5-1
J: TRBJ1-1
D: -
CDR3: CASRRVPDTEAFF
DNA: TGCGCCAGCAGACGGGTTCCGGACACTGAAGCTTTCTTT

size: once
V: TRBV19
J: TRBJ2-5
D: TRBD1
CDR3: CASRRQGGPETQYF
DNA: TGTGCCAGTAGGCGACAGGGGGGGCCGGAGACCCAGTACTTC

size: -
V: TRBV5-6
J: TRBJ1-4
D: -
CDR3: CASSFGPNPRDEKLFF
DNA: TGTGCCAGCAGCTTTGGCCCCAACCCGCGGGATGAAAAACTGTTTTTT

size: -
V: TRBV5-1
J: TRBJ2-5
D: -
CDR3: CASSLEPAGQKTQYF
DNA: TGCGCCAGCAGCTTGGAGCCGGCAGGGCAGAAGACCCAGTACTTC

size: -
V: TRBV18
J: TRBJ1-6
D: TRBD1
CDR3: CASSRGQGADYVDNSPLHF
DNA: TGTGCCAGCTCACGGGGACAGGGGGCAGATTATGTGGATAATTCACCCCTCCACTTT

size: -
V: TRBV5-1
J: TRBJ2-7
D: -
CDR3: CASSLGAYEQYF
DNA: TGCGCCAGCAGCTTGGGGGCATACGAGCAGTACTTC

size: -
V: TRBV6-5
J: TRBJ2-5
D: TRBD2
CDR3: CASSYVAGETQYF
DNA: TGTGCCAGCAGTTACGTAGCGGGAGAGACCCAGTACTTC

size: few
V: TRBV3-1/TRBV3-2
J: TRBJ1-3
D: TRBD1
CDR3: CASSDKKGTGIVGNTIYF
DNA: TGTGCCAGCAGCGACAAGAAAGGGACAGGGATAGTCGGAAACACCATATATTTT

size: -
V: TRBV5-1
J: TRBJ2-3
D: TRBD2
CDR3: CASSLAGESTDTQYF
DNA: TGCGCCAGCAGCTTAGCGGGGGAGAGCACAGATACGCAGTATTTT

size: -
V: TRBV6-6
J: TRBJ2-7
D: TRBD1
CDR3: CASSYLGQGARGEQYF
DNA: TGTGCCAGCAGTTACCTGGGACAGGGGGCGCGGGGGGAGCAGTACTTC

size: -
V: TRBV24-1
J: TRBJ2-3
D: TRBD2
CDR3: CATSDGGVQDTQYF
DNA: TGTGCCACCAGCGACGGGGGGGTACAAGATACGCAGTATTTT

size: -
V: TRBV11-2
J: TRBJ2-7
D: TRBD1
CDR3: CASSWGQDYEQYF
DNA: TGTGCCAGCAGCTGGGGACAGGACTACGAGCAGTACTTC

size: -
V: TRBV27
J: TRBJ2-3
D: -
CDR3: CASTLSSLIRDTQYF
DNA: TGTGCCAGCACCCTTTCGTCCCTGATTAGAGATACGCAGTATTTT

size: -
V: TRBV5-1
J: TRBJ1-2
D: -
CDR3: CASSFRDGDYGYTF
DNA: TGCGCCAGCAGCTTTAGAGACGGAGACTATGGCTACACCTTC

size: -
V: TRBV5-8
J: TRBJ2-7
D: -
CDR3: CASSLGGEYEQYF
DNA: TGTGCCAGCAGCTTGGGAGGAGAATACGAGCAGTACTTC

size: -
V: TRBV13
J: TRBJ2-2
D: -
CDR3: CASSSNRNTGELFF
DNA: TGTGCCAGCAGCTCCAACAGGAACACCGGGGAGCTGTTTTTT